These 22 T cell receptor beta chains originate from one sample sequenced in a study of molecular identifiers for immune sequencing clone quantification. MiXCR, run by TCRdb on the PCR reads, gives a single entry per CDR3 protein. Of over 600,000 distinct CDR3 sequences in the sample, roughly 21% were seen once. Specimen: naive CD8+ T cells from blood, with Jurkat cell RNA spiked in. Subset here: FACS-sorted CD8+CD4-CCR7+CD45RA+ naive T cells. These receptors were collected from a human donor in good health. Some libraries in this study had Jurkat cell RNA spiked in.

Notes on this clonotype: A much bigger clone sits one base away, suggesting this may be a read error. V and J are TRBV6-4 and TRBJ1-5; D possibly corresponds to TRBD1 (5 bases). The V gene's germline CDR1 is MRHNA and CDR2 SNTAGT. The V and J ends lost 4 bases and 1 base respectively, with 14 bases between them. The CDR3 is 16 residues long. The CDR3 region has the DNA TGTGCCAGCAGTGGCTCTCGACAGTTGAGCAATCAGCCCCAGCATTTT. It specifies CASSGSRQLSNQPQHF.

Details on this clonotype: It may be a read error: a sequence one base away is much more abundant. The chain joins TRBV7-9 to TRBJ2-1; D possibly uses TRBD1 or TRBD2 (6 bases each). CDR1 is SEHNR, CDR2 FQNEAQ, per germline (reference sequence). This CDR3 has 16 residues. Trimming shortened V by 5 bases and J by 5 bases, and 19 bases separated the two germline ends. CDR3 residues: CASSPRIGGAHNEQFF. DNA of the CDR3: TGTGCCAGCAGCCCAAGAATCGGGGGCGCGCACAATGAGCAGTTCTTC.

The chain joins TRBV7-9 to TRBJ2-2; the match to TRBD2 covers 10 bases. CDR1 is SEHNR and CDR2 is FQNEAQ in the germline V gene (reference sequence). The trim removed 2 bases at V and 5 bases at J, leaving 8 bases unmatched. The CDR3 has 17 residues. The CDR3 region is CASSLPPSGRETGELFF. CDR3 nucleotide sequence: TGTGCCAGCAGCTTACCCCCTAGCGGGAGAGAGACCGGGGAGCTGTTTTTT.

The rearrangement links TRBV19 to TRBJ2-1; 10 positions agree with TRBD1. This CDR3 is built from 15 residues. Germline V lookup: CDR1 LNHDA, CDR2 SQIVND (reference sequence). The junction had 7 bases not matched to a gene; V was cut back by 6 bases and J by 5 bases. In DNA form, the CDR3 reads TGTGCCAGTAGGATCGGGACAGGGGACCACAATGAGCAGTTCTTC. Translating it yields CASRIGTGDHNEQFF.

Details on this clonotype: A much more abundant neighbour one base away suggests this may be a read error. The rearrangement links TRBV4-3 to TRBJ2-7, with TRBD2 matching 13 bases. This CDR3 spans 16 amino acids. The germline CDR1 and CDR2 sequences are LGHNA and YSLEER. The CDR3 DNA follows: TGCGCCAGCATCCAACAACTAGCGGGGGGGCAGTACGAGCAGTACTTC. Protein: CASIQQLAGGQYEQYF.

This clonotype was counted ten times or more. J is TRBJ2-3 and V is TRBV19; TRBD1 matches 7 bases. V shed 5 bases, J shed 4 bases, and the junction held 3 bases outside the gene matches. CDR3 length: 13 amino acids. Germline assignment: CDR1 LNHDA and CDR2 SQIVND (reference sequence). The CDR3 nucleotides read TGTGCCAGTAGTCCTGACAGGGCAGATACGCAGTATTTT. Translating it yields CASSPDRADTQYF.

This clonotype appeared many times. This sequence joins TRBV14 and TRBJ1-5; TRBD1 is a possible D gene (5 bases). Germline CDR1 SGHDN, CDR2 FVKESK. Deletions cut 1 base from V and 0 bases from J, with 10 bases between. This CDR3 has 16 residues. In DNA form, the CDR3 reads TGTGCCAGCAGCCAAGTTCGCAGGGATAGCAATCAGCCCCAGCATTTT. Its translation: CASSQVRRDSNQPQHF.

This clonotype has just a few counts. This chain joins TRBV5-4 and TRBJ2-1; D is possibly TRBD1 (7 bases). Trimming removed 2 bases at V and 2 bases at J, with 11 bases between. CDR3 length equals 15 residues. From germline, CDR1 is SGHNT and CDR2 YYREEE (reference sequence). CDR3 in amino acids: CASSFQGGPYNEQFF. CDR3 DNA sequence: TGTGCCAGCAGCTTTCAGGGGGGACCCTACAATGAGCAGTTCTTC.

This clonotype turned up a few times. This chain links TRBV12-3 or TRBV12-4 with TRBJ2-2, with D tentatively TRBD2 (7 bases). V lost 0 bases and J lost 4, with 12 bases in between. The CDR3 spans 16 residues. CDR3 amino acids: CASSLAQGRGTGELFF. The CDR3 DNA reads TGTGCCAGCAGTTTAGCCCAGGGGAGGGGCACCGGGGAGCTGTTTTTT.

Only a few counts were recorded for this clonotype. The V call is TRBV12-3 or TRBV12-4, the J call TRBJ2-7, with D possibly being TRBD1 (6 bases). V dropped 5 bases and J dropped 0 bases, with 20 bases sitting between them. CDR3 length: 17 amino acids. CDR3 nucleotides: TGTGCCAGCAGTCAACCCCCTCAGGGGACGAGCTCCTACGAGCAGTACTTC. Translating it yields CASSQPPQGTSSYEQYF.

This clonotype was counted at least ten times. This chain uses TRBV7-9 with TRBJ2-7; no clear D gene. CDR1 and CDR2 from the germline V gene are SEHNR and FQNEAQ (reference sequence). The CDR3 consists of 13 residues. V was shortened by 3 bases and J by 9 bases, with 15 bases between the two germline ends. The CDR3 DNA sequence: TGTGCCAGCAGCTTTCAGGACGGCTCCGGGCAGTACTTC. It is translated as CASSFQDGSGQYF. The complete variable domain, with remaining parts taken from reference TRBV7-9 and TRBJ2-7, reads DTGVSQNPRHKITKRGQNVTFRCDPISEHNRLYWYRQTLGQGPEFLTYFQNEAQLEKSRLLSDRFSAERPKGSFSTLEIQRTEQGDSAMYLCASSFQDGSGQYFGPGTRLTVT.

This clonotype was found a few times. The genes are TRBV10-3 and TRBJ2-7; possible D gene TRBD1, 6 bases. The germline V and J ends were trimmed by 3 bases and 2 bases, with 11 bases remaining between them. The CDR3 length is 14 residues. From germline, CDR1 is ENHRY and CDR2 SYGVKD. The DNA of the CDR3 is TGTGCCATCAGTGATGGGGACACTACCTACGAGCAGTACTTC. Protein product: CAISDGDTTYEQYF.

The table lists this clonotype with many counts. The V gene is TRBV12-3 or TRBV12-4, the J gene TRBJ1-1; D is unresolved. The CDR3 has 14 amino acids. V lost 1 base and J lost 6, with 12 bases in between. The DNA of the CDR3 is TGTGCCAGCAGTTTAGTGGCCCGCGGCCCTGAAGCTTTCTTT. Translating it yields CASSLVARGPEAFF.

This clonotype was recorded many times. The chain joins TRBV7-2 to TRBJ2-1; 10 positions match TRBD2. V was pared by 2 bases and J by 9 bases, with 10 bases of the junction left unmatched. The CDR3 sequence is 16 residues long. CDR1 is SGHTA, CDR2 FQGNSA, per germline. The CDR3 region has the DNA TGTGCCAGCAGCTTACGGGTAGCGGGAGGCCCGGGTGAGCAGTTCTTC. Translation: CASSLRVAGGPGEQFF.

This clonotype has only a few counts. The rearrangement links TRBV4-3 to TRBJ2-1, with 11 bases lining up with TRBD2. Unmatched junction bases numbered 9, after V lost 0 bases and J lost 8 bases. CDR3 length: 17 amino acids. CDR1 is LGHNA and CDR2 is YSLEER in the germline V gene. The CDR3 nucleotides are TGCGCCAGCAGCCAAGAAGATAGCGGGAGGGCCTGGTATGAGCAGTTCTTC. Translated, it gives CASSQEDSGRAWYEQFF.

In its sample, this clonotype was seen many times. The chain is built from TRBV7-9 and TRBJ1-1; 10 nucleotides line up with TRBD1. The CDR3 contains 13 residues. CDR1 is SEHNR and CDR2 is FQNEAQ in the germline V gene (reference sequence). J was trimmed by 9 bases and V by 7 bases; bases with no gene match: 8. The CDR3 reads CASNPGQGEKAFF. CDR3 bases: TGTGCCAGCAACCCAGGACAGGGGGAGAAAGCTTTCTTT. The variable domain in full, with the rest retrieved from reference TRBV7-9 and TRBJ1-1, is DTGVSQNPRHKITKRGQNVTFRCDPISEHNRLYWYRQTLGQGPEFLTYFQNEAQLEKSRLLSDRFSAERPKGSFSTLEIQRTEQGDSAMYLCASNPGQGEKAFFGQGTRLTVV.

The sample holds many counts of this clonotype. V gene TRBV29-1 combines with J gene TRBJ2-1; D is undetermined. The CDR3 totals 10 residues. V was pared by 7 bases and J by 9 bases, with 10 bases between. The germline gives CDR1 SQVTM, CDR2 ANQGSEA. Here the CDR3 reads CSAADIEQFF. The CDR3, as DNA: TGCAGCGCCGCAGATATTGAGCAGTTCTTC.

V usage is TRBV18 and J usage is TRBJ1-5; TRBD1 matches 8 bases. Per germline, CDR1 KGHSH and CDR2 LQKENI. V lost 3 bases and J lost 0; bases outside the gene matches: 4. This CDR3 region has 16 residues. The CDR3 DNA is TGTGCCAGCTCACCCCAGGGGGCAGGTAGCAATCAGCCCCAGCATTTT. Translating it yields CASSPQGAGSNQPQHF.

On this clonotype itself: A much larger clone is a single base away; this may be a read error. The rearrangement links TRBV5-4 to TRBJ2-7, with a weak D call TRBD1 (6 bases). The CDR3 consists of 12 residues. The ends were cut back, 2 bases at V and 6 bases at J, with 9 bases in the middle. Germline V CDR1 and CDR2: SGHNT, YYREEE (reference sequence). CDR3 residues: CASSFGQLEQYF. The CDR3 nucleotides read TGTGCCAGCAGCTTTGGACAGCTCGAGCAGTACTTC.

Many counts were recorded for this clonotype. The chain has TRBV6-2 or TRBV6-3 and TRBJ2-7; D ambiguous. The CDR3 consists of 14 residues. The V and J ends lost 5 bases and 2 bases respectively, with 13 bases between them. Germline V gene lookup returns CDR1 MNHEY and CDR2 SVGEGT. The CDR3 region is CASSPGNLAYEQYF. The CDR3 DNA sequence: TGTGCCAGCAGTCCGGGCAACCTGGCCTACGAGCAGTACTTC.

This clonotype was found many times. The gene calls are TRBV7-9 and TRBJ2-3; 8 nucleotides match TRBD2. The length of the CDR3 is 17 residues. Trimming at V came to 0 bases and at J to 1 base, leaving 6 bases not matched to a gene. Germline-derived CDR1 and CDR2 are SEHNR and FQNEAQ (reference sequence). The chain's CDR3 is CASSLAQGLAGTDTQYF. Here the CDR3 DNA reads TGTGCCAGCAGCTTAGCGCAAGGACTAGCAGGCACAGATACGCAGTATTTT.

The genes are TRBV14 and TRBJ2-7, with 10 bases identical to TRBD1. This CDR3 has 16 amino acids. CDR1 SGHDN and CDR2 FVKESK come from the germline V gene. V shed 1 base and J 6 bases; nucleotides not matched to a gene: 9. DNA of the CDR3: TGTGCCAGCAGCCAAGGCGCCGGGACAGGGGCCCTCGAGCAGTACTTC. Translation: CASSQGAGTGALEQYF. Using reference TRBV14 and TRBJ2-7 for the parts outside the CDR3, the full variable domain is EAGVTQFPSHSVIEKGQTVTLRCDPISGHDNLYWYRRVMGKEIKFLLHFVKESKQDESGMPNNRFLAERTGGTYSTLKVQPAELEDSGVYFCASSQGAGTGALEQYFGPGTRLTVT.